Sequencing of this T cell receptor (beta chain) was carried out in a study of regulatory and conventional T cells in RAG deficiency. Clones were read by immunoSEQ multiplex PCR, and TCRdb kept only the in-frame ones, dropping some. The repertoire has 45,000 or so clones, 85% to 90% of them found once; the top ten carry approximately 0.51%. The study, taken as a whole, reports: RAG-deficient patients showed markedly lower Shannon entropy and higher Simpson indices than control T-cell subsets. Other subsets showed about 9-fold reductions, but Treg unique TCR beta sequences fell approximately 100-fold in these patients. Patient subsets had shorter CDR3s; Omenn Treg-Tconv overlap exceeded 75%.

Only a few counts were recorded for this clone. The target antigen is unknown. Blood CD4+ CD25-low CD127-high conventional T cells supplied the genomic DNA template. The data were also submitted as part of a second study, on regulatory T cells. As reported in that work: Amplification used 52 TRBV primers and 13 TRBJ primers.

The source is a human donor in good health. Input material: CD4+ effector T cells sorted from blood.

CDR3 nucleotides: TGTGCCAGCAGCTTCTTCCTAGCGGGTTCCTACGAGCAGTACTTC. Encoded protein: CASSFFLAGSYEQYF. The chain combines TRBV7-9 with TRBJ2-7; TRBD2 agrees at 8 bases. CDR3 length equals 15 residues. Per the germline V gene, CDR1 is SEHNR and CDR2 is FQNEAQ (reference sequence). Trimming removed 3 bases from V and 1 base from J; junction bases left unmatched: 5.